The next 28 T cell receptor beta chains were all read from a single sample in a study of shared clonotypes between healthy human individuals. In the naive CD8 group, cells lacked CD45RO and were positively selected for CCR7, so terminally differentiated effector memory CD45RA+ cells were left out. Sequencing was performed with immunoSEQ multiplex PCR; in TCRdb, only in-frame clones are kept and a portion is missing. The sample lists about 2.2 million clones; 93% were seen once. Input material: naive CD8+ T cells from PBMCs. The receptors derive from a man aged 18 to 29 in good health. Some clones in this sample may be carry-over from other donors' samples.

The V call is TRBV7-3, the J call TRBJ2-7; D remains ambiguous. The V end was cut by 5 bases, the J end by 6 bases, with 11 bases between. The germline V gene encodes CDR1 SGHTA and CDR2 FQGTGA. This CDR3 has 12 amino acids. This CDR3 is CASSPPYVEQYF. CDR3 sequence (DNA): TGTGCCAGCAGCCCTCCCTACGTCGAGCAGTACTTC.

The chain uses TRBV4-2 and TRBJ2-7; D is undetermined. Germline V gene sequence: CDR1 LGHNA, CDR2 YNFKEQ. This CDR3 contains 13 residues. Trimming pared 1 base from V and 7 bases from J, leaving 11 bases between. The CDR3 DNA sequence: TGTGCCAGCAGCCAAGTGCGCAGCAATGAGCAGTACTTC. This codes for CASSQVRSNEQYF.

The rearrangement joins TRBV25-1 to TRBJ2-1, with TRBD2 matching 11 bases. With 5 bases clipped from V and 8 bases from J, the junction kept 8 bases outside the gene matches. CDR1 is MGHDK, CDR2 SYGVNS, per germline. CDR3 length: 15 amino acids. The CDR3: CASSFSGRASDEQFF. The CDR3, as DNA: TGTGCCAGCAGTTTTAGCGGGAGGGCCTCAGATGAGCAGTTCTTC.

This clone was detected once. The identical CDR3 is also encoded by other nucleotide sequences in the sample. The chain links TRBV30 to TRBJ2-5; 7 bases are shared with TRBD1. The closer fit of TRBJ2-7 to the DNA end suggests the J call may be wrong. The germline gives CDR1 GTSNPN, CDR2 SVGIG (reference sequence). The CDR3 is 13 residues long. CDR3 in DNA: TGTGCCTGGAGTGTGGCAGGGGGCTACGAGCAGTACTTC. Translating it yields CAWSVAGGYEQYF.

J is TRBJ2-1 and V is TRBV7-6; 9 bases are a match to TRBD2. The V gene's germline CDR1 is SGHVS and CDR2 FNYEAQ. The CDR3 is made up of 19 amino acids. V was clipped by 1 base and J by 0 bases; unmatched bases: 10. In DNA form, the CDR3 reads TGTGCCAGCAGCTTAGTTGTACTAGCGGGTGAGAGCTCCTACAATGAGCAGTTCTTC. This gives the protein CASSLVVLAGESSYNEQFF. Combining the CDR3 with reference TRBV7-6 and TRBJ2-1 gives the whole variable domain GAGVSQSPRYKVTKRGQDVALRCDPISGHVSLYWYRQALGQGPEFLTYFNYEAQQDKSGLPNDRFSAERPEGSISTLTIQRTEQRDSAMYRCASSLVVLAGESSYNEQFFGPGTRLTVL.

The chain combines TRBV2 with TRBJ2-1; D could derive from TRBD1 or TRBD2 (5 bases each). CDR3 length equals 15 residues. The V and J ends lost 8 bases and 5 bases respectively, with 19 bases between them. The germline V gene encodes CDR1 SNHLY and CDR2 FYNNEI. The CDR3 coding sequence is TGTGCCAGCGAGGAGGAGTGGGGCCCTAACAATGAGCAGTTCTTC. This encodes CASEEEWGPNNEQFF.

This chain connects TRBV7-9 to TRBJ1-5; 10 bases map to TRBD1. CDR1 is SEHNR and CDR2 is FQNEAQ in the germline V gene (reference sequence). There are 16 residues in the CDR3. Trimming at V came to 2 bases and at J to 5 bases, leaving 6 bases not matched to a gene. The CDR3 here is CASSLSRTGGHQPQHF. For the CDR3, the DNA is TGTGCCAGCAGCTTATCTCGGACAGGGGGACATCAGCCCCAGCATTTT.

The chain employs TRBV19 and TRBJ2-7; 13 nucleotides match TRBD2. V dropped 4 bases and J dropped 7; count of bases not matched to a gene: 4. Germline V lookup: CDR1 LNHDA, CDR2 SQIVND (reference sequence). CDR3 length: 14 amino acids. The CDR3 here is CASSTRTSGSEQYF. In DNA, the CDR3 is TGTGCCAGTAGTACCCGGACTAGCGGGAGTGAGCAGTACTTC.

The chain is built from TRBV14 and TRBJ2-5; TRBD1 matches 11 bases. There are 15 residues in the CDR3. Germline V gives CDR1 SGHDN, CDR2 FVKESK. The trim removed 4 bases at V and 4 bases at J, leaving 5 bases unmatched. The CDR3 protein is CASSPRTGGVETQYF. The DNA for the CDR3 is TGTGCCAGCAGCCCTCGGACAGGGGGCGTAGAGACCCAGTACTTC.

V usage is TRBV5-6 and J usage is TRBJ1-5; 7 nucleotides align to TRBD1. The CDR3 runs 14 residues. Germline CDR1 and CDR2: SGHDT and YYEEEE. Trimming at V came to 1 base and at J to 5 bases, leaving 3 bases not matched to a gene. The CDR3 here is CASSLRGRYQPQHF. CDR3 DNA sequence: TGTGCCAGCAGCTTGAGGGGGCGGTATCAGCCCCAGCATTTT.

The chain recombines TRBV28 with TRBJ2-7; 8 nucleotides match TRBD1. Trimming cost V 5 bases and J 2 bases; bases outside gene matches: 8. This CDR3 is 15 amino acids long. Germline-derived CDR1 and CDR2 are MDHEN and SYDVKM. CDR3 sequence (DNA): TGTGCCAGCAGTCAAGGACAGGGATGGACCTACGAGCAGTACTTC. Its protein is CASSQGQGWTYEQYF. Variable domain in full (rest from reference TRBV28 and TRBJ2-7): DVKVTQSSRYLVKRTGEKVFLECVQDMDHENMFWYRQDPGLGLRLIYFSYDVKMKEKGDIPEGYSVSREKKERFSLILESASTNQTSMYLCASSQGQGWTYEQYFGPGTRLTVT.

J is TRBJ2-7 and V is TRBV27; maybe TRBD2 (5 bases). The CDR3 has 16 amino acids. Germline V gene sequence: CDR1 MNHEY, CDR2 SMNVEV (reference sequence). V lost 0 bases, J lost 2 bases, and 14 bases lay in between. The CDR3 nucleotides read TGTGCCAGCAGTTTATCGTCGGGGATGGGGACCTACGAGCAGTACTTC. Translation: CASSLSSGMGTYEQYF.

This clone was recorded once. The rearrangement joins TRBV6-1 to TRBJ2-7; 8 bases line up with TRBD2. Trimming at V came to 7 bases and at J to 1 base, leaving 6 bases not matched to a gene. This CDR3 has 14 amino acids. Germline V gene sequence: CDR1 MNHNS, CDR2 SASEGT. DNA of the CDR3: TGTGCCAGCAACGGACTAGCCGGATCCTACGAGCAGTACTTC. It translates to CASNGLAGSYEQYF.

This clone occurred a few times. The chain has TRBV7-2 and TRBJ1-1, with TRBD1 matching over 8 bases. V was clipped by 10 bases and J by 5 bases; unmatched bases: 12. The CDR3 loop spans 14 amino acids. Germline V lookup: CDR1 SGHTA, CDR2 FQGNSA. The CDR3 DNA follows: TGTGCCACGGCTCAGGGGACAGGTGGAACTGAAGCTTTCTTT. Translated: CATAQGTGGTEAFF.

The genes are TRBV27 and TRBJ2-5; possible D gene TRBD1, 6 bases. Looked up from germline, CDR1 is MNHEY and CDR2 is SMNVEV (reference sequence). V gave up 6 bases and J gave up 5 bases, with 19 bases separating them. The CDR3 consists of 15 residues. This CDR3 is CASSSPGGAEETQYF. The DNA for the CDR3 is TGTGCCAGCAGCTCTCCTGGGGGCGCGGAGGAGACCCAGTACTTC.

The V gene is TRBV28, the J gene TRBJ2-3, with 11 bases aligning to TRBD2. From germline, CDR1 is MDHEN and CDR2 SYDVKM. Losses at the gene ends were 4 bases for V and 4 bases for J; bases not matched to a gene: 7. This CDR3 is 16 amino acids long. The CDR3, as DNA: TGTGCCAGCAGTTCAATACTAGCGGGAGAAGCAGATACGCAGTATTTT. Translating gives CASSSILAGEADTQYF. The full variable domain, its missing parts supplied by reference TRBV28 and TRBJ2-3, is DVKVTQSSRYLVKRTGEKVFLECVQDMDHENMFWYRQDPGLGLRLIYFSYDVKMKEKGDIPEGYSVSREKKERFSLILESASTNQTSMYLCASSSILAGEADTQYFGPGTRLTVL.

The chain combines TRBV7-9 with TRBJ2-5, with a weak D call TRBD1 (5 bases). The CDR3 is 13 amino acids. V was cut by 6 bases and J by 2 bases, with 10 bases left in between. CDR1 SEHNR and CDR2 FQNEAQ come from the germline V gene (reference sequence). CDR3: CASSRTGQETQYF. CDR3 nucleotide sequence: TGTGCCAGCAGTCGAACAGGTCAAGAGACCCAGTACTTC.

The rearrangement links TRBV2 to TRBJ2-3; 14 positions agree with TRBD2. This CDR3 region has 19 residues. V lost 1 base to trimming and J lost 3 bases; unmatched junction nucleotides: 9. Germline lookup yields CDR1 SNHLY and CDR2 FYNNEI. The CDR3 loop reads CASSEGLTSGREKTDTQYF. The CDR3 DNA follows: TGTGCCAGCAGTGAAGGGTTGACTAGCGGGAGGGAAAAAACAGATACGCAGTATTTT.

The chain uses TRBV5-6 and TRBJ2-3; 7 positions match TRBD2. The CDR3 runs 17 residues. Looked up from germline, CDR1 is SGHDT and CDR2 is YYEEEE. The V segment lost 4 bases and the J segment 4 bases; nucleotides outside the gene matches: 15. CDR3 sequence: CASSKDPGLSNSDTQYF. The CDR3 DNA reads as TGTGCCAGCAGCAAGGATCCGGGACTATCGAACTCAGATACGCAGTATTTT.

The count of this clone is one. This chain joins TRBV9 and TRBJ2-7; 7 nucleotides line up with TRBD2. With 2 bases clipped from V and 2 bases from J, the junction kept 7 bases outside the gene matches. Per germline, CDR1 SGDLS and CDR2 YYNGEE. The CDR3 length is 15 residues. The chain's CDR3 is CASSVEAGATYEQYF. The CDR3 region has the DNA TGTGCCAGCAGCGTTGAGGCGGGAGCTACCTACGAGCAGTACTTC.

The V and J genes are TRBV6-6 and TRBJ2-1; 11 bases fit TRBD2. The germline gives CDR1 MNHNY, CDR2 SVGAGI (reference sequence). CDR3 size: 14 residues. V shed 6 bases and J 4 bases; nucleotides not matched to a gene: 2. CDR3 in DNA: TGTGCCAGCAGGGGACTAGCGGATTACAATGAGCAGTTCTTC. Amino acids: CASRGLADYNEQFF.

The J gene is TRBJ1-1, the V gene TRBV5-8; D remains ambiguous. The CDR3 contains 14 residues. V was shortened by 0 bases and J by 0 bases, with 6 bases between the two germline ends. Germline-derived CDR1 and CDR2 are SGHTS and YDEGEE. The CDR3 bases are TGTGCCAGCAGCTTGGAACGGGTGAACACTGAAGCTTTCTTT. It codes for CASSLERVNTEAFF.

With regard to this clone: The same CDR3 can be traced to other DNA sequences in this sample. The chain carries TRBV27 and TRBJ1-1, with D possibly TRBD1 on 6 matching bases. Germline loops: CDR1 MNHEY, CDR2 SMNVEV (reference sequence). V gave up 0 bases and J gave up 5 bases, with 13 bases separating them. CDR3 length: 15 amino acids. In DNA form, the CDR3 reads TGTGCCAGCAGTTTATCGAAAGGGGGGGGGACTGAAGCTTTCTTT. Protein: CASSLSKGGGTEAFF.

Turning to this clone: The same CDR3 arises from other DNA sequences in this sample as well. This rearrangement joins TRBV30 to TRBJ2-1; 8 nucleotides match TRBD2. With V trimmed by 0 bases and J by 3 bases, 1 base remained unmatched. CDR1 and CDR2 from the germline V gene are GTSNPN and SVGIG (reference sequence). This CDR3 region has 14 residues. The CDR3 reads CAWSVLAGYNEQFF. The CDR3 DNA follows: TGTGCCTGGAGTGTCCTAGCGGGCTACAATGAGCAGTTCTTC.

This chain uses TRBV2 with TRBJ2-1; the D is unclear. Germline CDR1 reads SNHLY; CDR2 reads FYNNEI. The CDR3 is 13 amino acids. Between the trimmed V and J ends, which lost 2 bases and 8 bases, there was a span of 10 bases. CDR3 DNA sequence: TGTGCCAGCAGTGAACTCCGTACCTATGAGCAGTTCTTC. Its translation is CASSELRTYEQFF.

The V gene is TRBV18, the J gene TRBJ2-7; D gene ambiguous. The CDR3 sequence is 13 residues long. V lost 1 base and J 7 bases, leaving 11 bases between the germline ends. Looked up from germline, CDR1 is KGHSH and CDR2 is LQKENI. CDR3 nucleotide sequence: TGTGCCAGCTCACCACTTTCAGGAGATGAGCAGTACTTC. Translated: CASSPLSGDEQYF.

The sample holds one count of this clone. The chain links TRBV11-2 to TRBJ2-3, with D unresolved. There are 13 residues in the CDR3. CDR1 is SGHAT and CDR2 is FQNNGV in the germline V gene. Trimming stripped 7 bases from V and 0 bases from J, with 8 bases between. CDR3 region: CASTLTSTDTQYF. CDR3 sequence (DNA): TGTGCCAGCACCCTTACTAGCACAGATACGCAGTATTTT.

Note on this clone: Additional DNA sequences in this sample encode the identical CDR3. This rearrangement joins TRBV6-5 to TRBJ2-7; unclear D gene. The germline V gene encodes CDR1 MNHEY and CDR2 SVGAGI. This CDR3 spans 15 amino acids. V gave up 0 bases and J gave up 0 bases, with 9 bases separating them. The CDR3 nucleotides are TGTGCCAGCAGTTACTCAGGAGCTTCCTCCTACGAGCAGTACTTC. Amino acid sequence: CASSYSGASSYEQYF.